Listed below are T cell receptor beta chains from one sample, sequenced in a study of blood T cell repertoires in COVID-19. Measured with immunoSEQ multiplex PCR; TCRdb has only the in-frame clones, and not every one. The sample records just under 65,000 clones, around 76% being singletons. Material: peripheral blood. All receptors come from a human donor in a cohort sampled during active COVID-19. CDR3s include the opening cysteine and the closing phenylalanine or tryptophan. D genes are given only for firm matches. Clone size is given for some rows only: seen once, a few or many times, or a class if the clone is expanded.

length,D,size,V,J,DNA,CDR3
18,TRBD2,.,TRBV2,TRBJ2-2,TGTGCCAGCAGGGCGAGGACTAGCGGGGGGGCGCGAACCGGGGAGCTGTTTTTT,CASRARTSGGARTGELFF
12,TRBD2,.,TRBV19,TRBJ2-3,TGTGCCAGTAGTCCCCGGGAGGGAGCGCAGTATTTT,CASSPREGAQYF
15,.,.,TRBV10-3,TRBJ2-7,TGTGCCATCAGTGAGTCCGGACAGAGATCCTACGAGCAGTACTTC,CAISESGQRSYEQYF
17,TRBD2,.,TRBV7-2,TRBJ2-3,TGTGCCAGCAGCTTAAACACCGTGCGGGGGGGCTCAAATACGCAGTATTTT,CASSLNTVRGGSNTQYF
13,.,.,TRBV5-1,TRBJ2-7,TGCGCCAGCAGCTTGGAGCAGGGAGGTCCGCAGTACTTC,CASSLEQGGPQYF
16,.,.,TRBV18,TRBJ1-3,TGTGCCAGCTCACAATCCCCGACATCCTCTGGAAACACCATATATTTT,CASSQSPTSSGNTIYF
16,.,.,TRBV4-1,TRBJ2-3,TGCGCCAGCAGCCAAGATACTGGGGCCGGGACAGATACGCAGTATTTT,CASSQDTGAGTDTQYF
15,.,.,TRBV7-9,TRBJ1-5,TGTGCCAGCAGCTTAGGGACAGTTAGCAATCAGCCCCAGCATTTT,CASSLGTVSNQPQHF
19,TRBD1,few,TRBV4-1,TRBJ2-3,TGCGCCAGCAGCCAAGATTCCATCCCGGGACAGAAGAGGACAGATACGCAGTATTTT,CASSQDSIPGQKRTDTQYF
12,TRBD2,.,TRBV10-3,TRBJ2-3,TGTGCCATCACCGGGGGGGCGGATACGCAGTATTTT,CAITGGADTQYF
15,TRBD1,.,TRBV19,TRBJ1-2,TGTGCCAGTAGTTCGTTTGGGGACAGGGCATATGGCTACACCTTC,CASSSFGDRAYGYTF
12,.,.,TRBV28,TRBJ1-4,TGTGCCAGCAGGGCCAATCATGAAAAACTGTTTTTT,CASRANHEKLFF
13,TRBD1,.,TRBV19,TRBJ2-2,TGTGCCAGTGGGACAGGGGGGGCCGGGGAGCTGTTTTTT,CASGTGGAGELFF
14,.,.,TRBV6-5,TRBJ2-3,TGTGCCAGCAGTTACGGGCAGTACACAGATACGCAGTATTTT,CASSYGQYTDTQYF
15,.,few,TRBV19,TRBJ2-3,TGTGCCAGTAGTATCGGGCGGGGTAGCACAGATACGCAGTATTTT,CASSIGRGSTDTQYF
10,.,.,TRBV20-1,TRBJ2-1,TGCAGTGCTCTGATGGAGAAGCAGTTCTTC,CSALMEKQFF
15,.,.,TRBV7-2,TRBJ2-2,TGTGCCAGCAGTTGGACCGGGACTTTCACCGGGGAGCTGTTTTTT,CASSWTGTFTGELFF
16,TRBD2,.,TRBV13,TRBJ2-7,TGTGCCAGCAGCCCCCGACTAGCGGAGAGCGCCTTCGAGCAGTACTTC,CASSPRLAESAFEQYF
14,.,.,TRBV2,TRBJ1-2,TGTGCCAGCAGGTTAACAGGGATAAGCGATGGCTACACCTTC,CASRLTGISDGYTF
13,TRBD1,few,TRBV9,TRBJ2-1,TGTGCCAGCAGCCCAGGGGGCTTTGCTGAGCAGTTCTTC,CASSPGGFAEQFF
15,TRBD1,.,TRBV15,TRBJ1-1,TGTGCCACCAGCAGAGATAAGGGGGCGAACACTGAAGCTTTCTTT,CATSRDKGANTEAFF
16,TRBD1,.,TRBV5-1,TRBJ1-6,TGCGCCAGCAGCCTGGGGACAGGGGGCAATAATTCACCCCTCCACTTT,CASSLGTGGNNSPLHF
13,.,.,TRBV28,TRBJ2-5,TGTGCCAGCAGTTTAGCAGGGATCGAGACCCAGTACTTC,CASSLAGIETQYF
15,.,.,TRBV5-4,TRBJ1-6,TGTGCCAGCAGCCCCGGGGGTCGAGAGAATTCACCCCTCCACTTT,CASSPGGRENSPLHF
15,.,.,TRBV3-1/TRBV3-2,TRBJ1-4,TGTGCCAGCAGCCAAGGAGTCCAGGATAATGAAAAACTGTTTTTT,CASSQGVQDNEKLFF
15,TRBD1,once,TRBV2,TRBJ1-2,TGTGCCAGCTCAGAACAGGGGGCTCCCAACTATGGCTACACCTTC,CASSEQGAPNYGYTF
15,TRBD1,.,TRBV18,TRBJ1-5,TGTGCCAGCTCACCGACAGGGAATAACAATCAGCCCCAGCATTTT,CASSPTGNNNQPQHF
14,.,few,TRBV5-1,TRBJ1-6,TGCGCCAGCCGTGTCCAGGGGCTTAATTCACCCCTCCACTTT,CASRVQGLNSPLHF
16,.,.,TRBV9,TRBJ2-3,TGTGCCAGCAGTGTCCCTGTCGGGGGGCCCGCCGATACGCAGTATTTT,CASSVPVGGPADTQYF
14,.,few,TRBV2,TRBJ1-5,TGTGCCAGCAGCAGGGAGGTCGGGAATCAGCCCCAGCATTTT,CASSREVGNQPQHF
12,TRBD1,.,TRBV7-9,TRBJ2-7,TGTGCCAGCAGCCGAGCAGGGGGCGAGCAGTACTTC,CASSRAGGEQYF
13,.,.,TRBV5-8,TRBJ1-4,TGTGCCAGCAGCTTGAGAGGCAGTGGGAAACTGTTTTTT,CASSLRGSGKLFF
15,TRBD1,.,TRBV28,TRBJ2-7,TGTGCCAGCAGAACCGACCGGGACAGGGTAAACGAGCAGTACTTC,CASRTDRDRVNEQYF
14,TRBD1,.,TRBV2,TRBJ1-2,TGTGCCAGCAGTGGGACACAGGGGGCCGGAGGCTACACCTTC,CASSGTQGAGGYTF
17,TRBD1,.,TRBV10-2,TRBJ1-5,TGCGCCAGCAGTGAGTCGATAGGGGGCGCGTCTGGTCAGCCCCAGCATTTT,CASSESIGGASGQPQHF
14,.,.,TRBV12-5,TRBJ1-6,TGTGCTAGTGGTTTGGACCCCCCGAGTACACCCCTCCACTTT,CASGLDPPSTPLHF
15,TRBD2,.,TRBV5-1,TRBJ2-3,TGCGCCAGCAGCTCGGGCGCGGGGGACGCGGGGGGCCAGTATTTT,CASSSGAGDAGGQYF
15,.,.,TRBV5-1,TRBJ1-2,TGCGCCAGCAGCTTATTAGGGGGAACGGAAGATGGCTACACCTTC,CASSLLGGTEDGYTF
14,.,.,TRBV30,TRBJ1-4,TGTGCCTGGAGTTCGGGATCAACTAATGAAAAACTGTTTTTT,CAWSSGSTNEKLFF
12,.,.,TRBV12-3/TRBV12-4,TRBJ1-1,TGTGCCAGCAGAAGGGGGGGGGCTGAAGCTTTCTTT,CASRRGGAEAFF
17,TRBD1,.,TRBV9,TRBJ1-2,TGTGCCAGCAGCGTAGGCCCTGGACAGGAATGGGACTATGGCTACACCTTC,CASSVGPGQEWDYGYTF
15,TRBD2,.,TRBV6-2/TRBV6-3,TRBJ2-5,TGTGCCAGCAGTTGGGGTAGCGGGGTACAAGAGACCCAGTACTTC,CASSWGSGVQETQYF
16,TRBD2,.,TRBV10-2,TRBJ2-5,TGCGCCAGCAGTCCTAAACGACTAGCGGGGGCCGAGACCCAGTACTTC,CASSPKRLAGAETQYF
13,.,.,TRBV12-3/TRBV12-4,TRBJ1-2,TGTGCCAGCAGGCTGGACAGCAACTATGGCTACACCTTC,CASRLDSNYGYTF
15,TRBD1,.,TRBV7-2,TRBJ2-7,TGTGCCAGCAGCGTGACAGGGTTGTCTTCCTACGAGCAGTACTTC,CASSVTGLSSYEQYF
14,TRBD1,.,TRBV6-5,TRBJ2-7,TGTGCCAGCAGTATGCCCGGGACAGGCTACGAGCAGTACTTC,CASSMPGTGYEQYF
13,.,.,TRBV29-1,TRBJ2-7,TGCAGCGTCCGGAATACAGGGTCCCACGAGCAGTACTTC,CSVRNTGSHEQYF
13,TRBD1,.,TRBV19,TRBJ1-2,TGTGCCAGTACGGCAGGGGGGACCTATGGCTACACCTTC,CASTAGGTYGYTF
16,TRBD1,.,TRBV6-5,TRBJ2-7,TGTGCCAGCAGTTGGGCAGGACAGGGTGGGACCTACGAGCAGTACTTC,CASSWAGQGGTYEQYF
14,.,.,TRBV18,TRBJ1-4,TGTGCCAGCTCACCTTGGGAGGGTAATGAAAAACTGTTTTTT,CASSPWEGNEKLFF
14,TRBD1,once,TRBV5-1,TRBJ2-7,TGCGCCAGCAGCTGGGGGACAGGGGCGTACGAGCAGTACTTC,CASSWGTGAYEQYF
15,.,.,TRBV7-2,TRBJ1-1,TGTGCCAGCAGCTCCAGTGGACAGAGGAACACTGAAGCTTTCTTT,CASSSSGQRNTEAFF
13,.,.,TRBV19,TRBJ1-2,TGTGCCAGTAGTATAGTTGGAGTAGGTGGCTACACCTTC,CASSIVGVGGYTF
16,TRBD1,.,TRBV5-4,TRBJ1-6,TGTGCCAGCAGCCCGCGACAGGGGGGTTATAATTCACCCCTCCACTTT,CASSPRQGGYNSPLHF
14,TRBD2,.,TRBV11-2,TRBJ2-5,TGTGCCAGCAGCTTACGCGGGGGGGCGGAGACCCAGTACTTC,CASSLRGGAETQYF